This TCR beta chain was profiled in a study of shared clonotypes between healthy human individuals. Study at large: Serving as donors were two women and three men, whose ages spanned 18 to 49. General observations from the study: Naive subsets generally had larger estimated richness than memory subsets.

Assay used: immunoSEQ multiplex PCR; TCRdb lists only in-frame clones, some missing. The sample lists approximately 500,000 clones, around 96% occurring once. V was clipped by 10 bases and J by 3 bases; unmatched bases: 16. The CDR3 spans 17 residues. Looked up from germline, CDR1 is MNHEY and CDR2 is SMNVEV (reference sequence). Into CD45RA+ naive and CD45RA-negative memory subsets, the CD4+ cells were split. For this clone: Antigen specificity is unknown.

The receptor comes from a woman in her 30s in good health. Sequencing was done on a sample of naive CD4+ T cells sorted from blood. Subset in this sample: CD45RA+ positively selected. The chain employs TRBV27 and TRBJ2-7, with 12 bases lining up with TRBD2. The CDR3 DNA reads TGTGCCATCAACCCCTTCGGACTAGCGGGGTCGATCTACGAGCAGTACTTC. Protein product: CAINPFGLAGSIYEQYF.